This entry is about one TCR beta chain. Its antigen is unknown. It is likely a read error, because the conserved phenylalanine at the end of the CDR3 is missing. The sample originates from a study of tumor-infiltrating lymphocytes in primary liver carcinoma. Study-level points and caveats: Compared with tumor region pairs, tumor-adjacent and tumor-blood pairs overlapped less.

Scientists recovered RNA and DNA together from about 21-30 mg of unsorted bulk tissue. Starting from around 0.45 ug of total RNA, TCR beta cDNA was produced with a primer in the constant region. Three-round nested multiplex PCR performed with slightly modified ARM-PCR produced the TCR beta libraries. The first two PCR rounds used TRBV1-TRBV30 forward primers with a C-beta reverse primer, roughly 10 cycles each. Each CDR3 protein gets one entry after TCRdb re-called the multiplex PCR reads with MiXCR. There are roughly 190,000 distinct CDR3 sequences in the sample; around four fifths occur only once, and around 18% lies in the top ten. The length of the CDR3 is 13 residues. The germline CDR1 and CDR2 sequences are SGHDT and YYEEEE.

The TCR sequence derives from a man aged 35 to 55 with primary liver carcinoma and hepatitis B virus infection. V gene TRBV5-6 combines with J gene TRBJ2-7; D may be TRBD1 (5 bases). Sequencing was performed on tumor tissue from primary liver carcinoma. CDR3 region: CVSSLFRVGEQYS. The CDR3, as DNA: TGTGTCAGCAGCTTGTTCAGGGTGGGGGAGCAGTACTCC.